This passage covers 16 T cell receptor beta chains from one sample sequenced in a study of blood T cell repertoires in COVID-19. Sequenced by immunoSEQ multiplex PCR; TCRdb stores in-frame clones only, minus some. The sample holds under 200,000 clones; around four fifths are singletons and the top ten take roughly 14%. The sequenced material came from peripheral blood. These receptors came from a woman between 70 and 85 years old with COVID-19, enrolled during active disease.

This chain joins TRBV4-2 and TRBJ1-4; tentative D call: TRBD1 (6 bases). This CDR3 is built from 15 residues. Trimming took off 1 base at V and 2 bases at J, with 8 bases between the two ends. In germline, CDR1 is LGHNA, CDR2 YNFKEQ. This chain's CDR3 is CASSQGGGTNEKLFF. In DNA form, the CDR3 reads TGTGCCAGCAGCCAAGGGGGGGGCACTAATGAAAAACTGTTTTTT.

The rearrangement joins TRBV5-4 to TRBJ2-1; maybe TRBD2 (5 bases). From germline, CDR1 is SGHNT and CDR2 YYREEE (reference sequence). The CDR3 has 13 residues. The V gene lost 2 bases and the J gene lost 10 bases, with 13 bases spanning the gap. The CDR3 protein is CASSFADSVEQFF. DNA of the CDR3: TGTGCCAGCAGCTTCGCGGACTCGGTGGAGCAGTTCTTC.

The chain carries TRBV5-1 and TRBJ2-1; 9 nucleotides agree with TRBD2. V trimming: 3 bases; J trimming: 2 bases; junction bases outside the gene matches: 6. CDR1 SGHRS and CDR2 YFSETQ come from the germline V gene. This CDR3 comprises 16 residues. The CDR3, as DNA: TGCGCCAGCAGCTCCGCATCTAGCGGGGCCTACAATGAGCAGTTCTTC. Its protein product is CASSSASSGAYNEQFF.

This clone was counted only a few times. This sequence joins TRBV5-1 and TRBJ2-3; 9 bases fit TRBD1. V shed 7 bases, J shed 2 bases, and the junction held 8 bases outside the gene matches. From germline, CDR1 is SGHRS and CDR2 YFSETQ. The CDR3 totals 15 residues. CDR3: CASRTGTGHTDTQYF. The CDR3 DNA reads TGCGCCAGCCGGACCGGGACAGGGCACACAGATACGCAGTATTTT.

This clone has just one count. The CDR3 coding sequence is TGTGCCAGCAGCGCCGCCAGGATCTCCTACAATGAGCAGTTCTTC. This codes for CASSAARISYNEQFF. The rearrangement uses TRBV9 and TRBJ2-1; D remains unclear. V was trimmed by 3 bases and J by 0 bases, leaving 10 bases between them. The CDR3 runs 15 residues. Looked up from germline, CDR1 is SGDLS and CDR2 is YYNGEE.

The V and J genes are TRBV9 and TRBJ2-5, with TRBD2 matching over 11 bases. This CDR3 is built from 16 residues. V trimming: 2 bases; J trimming: 2 bases; junction bases outside the gene matches: 5. Germline assignment: CDR1 SGDLS and CDR2 YYNGEE. The CDR3 protein is CASSVGLAGGQETQYF. DNA of the CDR3: TGTGCCAGCAGCGTGGGGCTAGCGGGAGGTCAAGAGACCCAGTACTTC.

A single count supports this clone. This sequence joins TRBV10-3 and TRBJ1-2; tentatively, D is TRBD1 (6 bases). Germline CDR1 is ENHRY and CDR2 is SYGVKD. The CDR3 consists of 13 residues. V was clipped by 5 bases and J by 6 bases, with 13 bases between them. The CDR3 region is CAISLRGEDGYTF. DNA of the CDR3: TGTGCCATCAGTCTCAGGGGCGAGGATGGCTACACCTTC.

The CDR3 sequence: CASSVDPGNGYGYTF. The CDR3 DNA reads TGTGCCAGCAGCGTAGACCCCGGGAATGGGTATGGCTACACCTTC. The chain combines TRBV9 with TRBJ1-2; D is uncertain. Trimming removed 0 bases from V and 5 bases from J, with 14 bases in between. This CDR3 has 15 amino acids. CDR1 is SGDLS, CDR2 YYNGEE, per germline.

The chain joins TRBV5-8 to TRBJ2-2; D is possibly TRBD1 (5 bases). The CDR3 consists of 16 residues. Germline CDR1 reads SGHTS; CDR2 reads YDEGEE. Trimming pared 0 bases from V and 7 bases from J, leaving 16 bases between. The CDR3 loop is CASSLVGQGRDGELFF. In DNA form, the CDR3 reads TGTGCCAGCAGCTTGGTCGGGCAGGGAAGGGACGGGGAGCTGTTTTTT.

The chain links TRBV29-1 to TRBJ2-7; the D gene is possibly TRBD1 (5 bases). Per the germline V gene, CDR1 is SQVTM and CDR2 is ANQGSEA. The V end lost 7 bases, the J end lost 1 base, and 11 bases lay between the germline ends. The length of the CDR3 is 12 residues. This CDR3 is CSATQGSYEQYF. The CDR3 DNA reads as TGCAGCGCGACCCAGGGTTCCTACGAGCAGTACTTC.

J is TRBJ2-6 and V is TRBV5-1; 10 bases fit TRBD1. The germline gives CDR1 SGHRS, CDR2 YFSETQ. V dropped 5 bases and J dropped 2; count of bases not matched to a gene: 19. The CDR3 totals 21 residues. The CDR3 is CASRSSAVAGQGFTGANVLTF. CDR3 DNA: TGCGCCAGCAGATCTAGTGCTGTGGCGGGACAGGGGTTCACTGGGGCCAACGTCCTGACTTTC.

This chain uses TRBV5-6 with TRBJ1-1, with TRBD1 identical over 7 bases. Germline V gene sequence: CDR1 SGHDT, CDR2 YYEEEE. The CDR3 spans 11 residues. V shed 4 bases and J 9 bases; nucleotides not matched to a gene: 3. For the CDR3, the DNA is TGTGCCAGCAGCCGGGACAGTCAAGCTTTCTTT. Translated: CASSRDSQAFF.

This clone occurred a few times. The chain is built from TRBV4-1 and TRBJ1-3; maybe TRBD1 (5 bases). CDR3 length equals 14 residues. Germline values: CDR1 MGHRA, CDR2 YSYEKL. V was pared by 3 bases and J by 5 bases, with 11 bases between. The DNA of the CDR3 is TGCGCCAGCAGCCATCTTGACAGCCGAAACACCATATATTTT. This gives the protein CASSHLDSRNTIYF.

This clone was recorded at least ten times. The gene calls are TRBV7-9 and TRBJ2-2; possible D gene TRBD1, 6 bases. Deletions cut 11 bases from V and 7 bases from J, with 20 bases between. The CDR3 is made up of 14 amino acids. CDR1 is SEHNR, CDR2 FQNEAQ, per germline (reference sequence). The CDR3 nucleotides read TGTGCCGGAGGCGGACAGCCTACAGGCGGGGAGCTGTTTTTT. This codes for CAGGGQPTGGELFF.

The chain carries TRBV28 and TRBJ2-3; 8 bases line up with TRBD1. This CDR3 region has 15 residues. Germline lookup yields CDR1 MDHEN and CDR2 SYDVKM. The junction had 5 bases not matched to a gene; V was cut back by 5 bases and J by 1 base. The CDR3 spells CASSTRGRGTDTQYF. CDR3 coding DNA: TGTGCCAGCAGTACCAGGGGGCGAGGCACAGATACGCAGTATTTT.

The V call is TRBV3-1 (or the pseudogene TRBV3-2), the J call TRBJ1-5, with D possibly matching TRBD1 (5 bases). The germline V gene has CDR1 LGHDT and CDR2 YNNKEL (reference sequence). Deletions cut 1 base from V and 7 bases from J, with 23 bases between. The CDR3 runs 18 residues. The CDR3 loop reads CASSQAGTGGGSSQPQHF. The DNA of the CDR3 is TGTGCCAGCAGCCAAGCCGGTACCGGTGGGGGGAGTAGCCAGCCCCAGCATTTT.